Shown below are 22 T cell receptor beta chains from a single sample sequenced in a study of T and B cells in COVID-19 patients. Blood genomic DNA input for TRB amplification was about 240-550 ng. TRB rearrangements were amplified by multiplex PCR with BIOMED2 TRB-A/B primers. Each CDR3 protein is one row after TCRdb ran MiXCR on the multiplex PCR reads. The sample shows nearly 15,000 distinct CDR3 sequences, 25% to 30% of them seen only once. Sequencing used blood. These receptors came from a human donor who had recovered from COVID-19.

This clonotype qualifies as medium-sized. This chain connects TRBV19 to TRBJ2-7; D is unresolved. With 4 bases removed from V and 7 bases from J, the gap between germline ends came to 17 bases. Germline loops: CDR1 LNHDA, CDR2 SQIVND (reference sequence). This CDR3 is built from 14 residues. CDR3 DNA sequence: TGTGCCAGTAGTACCACCCGGACGGCCGGGGAGCAGTACTTC. It specifies CASSTTRTAGEQYF.

This clonotype rates as medium-sized. The chain links TRBV19 to TRBJ2-7; 7 nucleotides match TRBD1. This CDR3 has 13 amino acids. Trimming took 5 bases from V and 7 from J; bases not matched to a gene: 8. Germline CDR1 is LNHDA and CDR2 is SQIVND (reference sequence). CDR3 sequence: CASSVDREGEQYF. CDR3 nucleotides: TGTGCCAGTAGTGTCGACAGGGAAGGGGAGCAGTACTTC.

The J gene is TRBJ1-1, the V gene TRBV6-5; D possibly corresponds to TRBD1 (5 bases). There are 14 residues in the CDR3. From germline, CDR1 is MNHEY and CDR2 SVGAGI. Trimming left V 7 bases short and J 1 base short, with 13 bases between. CDR3 amino acids: CASIQRGENTEAFF. CDR3 coding DNA: TGTGCCAGCATCCAGAGGGGTGAGAACACTGAAGCTTTCTTT.

This clonotype rates as medium-sized (0.01 to 0.1%). The CDR3 nucleotides read TGTGCCAGCAGTTATCGGGGAGGGGCCCAGTACTTC. This gives the protein CASSYRGGAQYF. The chain uses TRBV27 and TRBJ2-5; 7 positions agree with TRBD2. V was pared by 4 bases and J by 9 bases, with 5 bases of the junction left unmatched. The CDR3 consists of 12 residues. Germline assignment: CDR1 MNHEY and CDR2 SMNVEV (reference sequence).

The J gene is TRBJ2-7, the V gene TRBV5-4; possibly TRBD1 or TRBD2 for D (5 bases each). V lost 0 bases to trimming and J lost 2 bases, with 15 bases between them. The CDR3 is 16 residues long. The germline gives CDR1 SGHNT, CDR2 YYREEE (reference sequence). The CDR3, as DNA: TGTGCCAGCAGCTTGGCCTCAGGGACGGTTACCTACGAGCAGTACTTC. As protein: CASSLASGTVTYEQYF.

The chain carries TRBV18 and TRBJ2-5, with D tentatively TRBD1 (6 bases). The CDR3 runs to 14 residues. Germline-derived CDR1 and CDR2 are KGHSH and LQKENI. Trimming took off 2 bases at V and 3 bases at J, with 10 bases between the two ends. CDR3 in amino acids: CASSPTRTEETQYF. The CDR3 nucleotides are TGTGCCAGCTCACCAACCCGGACAGAAGAGACCCAGTACTTC.

This clonotype has ten or more counts. The V and J genes are TRBV10-3 and TRBJ2-3; D might be TRBD2 (6 bases). The CDR3 contains 12 residues. Trimming took 10 bases from V and 1 from J, leaving 9 bases between them. In germline, CDR1 is ENHRY, CDR2 SYGVKD. CDR3 DNA: TGTGCCAGCGCTAGCGGCACAGATACGCAGTATTTT. This encodes CASASGTDTQYF.

The chain joins TRBV7-2 to TRBJ1-6, with no clear D. Looked up from germline, CDR1 is SGHTA and CDR2 is FQGNSA. Trimming left V 1 base short and J 8 bases short, with 6 bases between. This CDR3 is 13 amino acids long. The DNA of the CDR3 is TGTGCCAGCAGCTTAGATCCCCATTCACCCCTCCACTTT. Translated, it gives CASSLDPHSPLHF.

In its sample, this clonotype ranks as medium-sized (0.01 to 0.1%). The chain uses TRBV19 and TRBJ2-5; 7 bases fit TRBD1. V shed 5 bases and J 2 bases; nucleotides not matched to a gene: 5. Germline V gives CDR1 LNHDA, CDR2 SQIVND (reference sequence). CDR3 size: 14 residues. The CDR3 loop is CASSVTGIQETQYF. CDR3 DNA: TGTGCCAGTAGTGTGACAGGGATTCAAGAGACCCAGTACTTC.

J is TRBJ2-1 and V is TRBV5-1; weak D call: TRBD1 (6 bases). The germline V and J ends were trimmed by 1 base and 0 bases, with 14 bases remaining between them. CDR1 SGHRS and CDR2 YFSETQ come from the germline V gene. The CDR3 sequence is 17 residues long. CDR3 amino acids: CASSLRTARGSYNEQFF. The CDR3 DNA reads TGCGCCAGCAGCTTGAGGACAGCCCGGGGCTCCTACAATGAGCAGTTCTTC.

This clonotype was recorded a few times. V and J are TRBV10-3 and TRBJ2-7; TRBD1 agrees at 7 bases. Germline CDR1 ENHRY, CDR2 SYGVKD. V lost 4 bases and J lost 6; bases outside the gene matches: 3. This CDR3 contains 12 residues. The chain's CDR3 is CAISVQGVEQYF. The CDR3 bases are TGTGCCATCAGTGTCCAGGGGGTCGAGCAGTACTTC.

The chain combines TRBV6-6 with TRBJ1-5; D not resolved. Germline loops: CDR1 MNHNY, CDR2 SVGAGI (reference sequence). This CDR3 contains 13 residues. V was pared by 5 bases and J by 1 base, with 6 bases between. In DNA, the CDR3 is TGTGCCAGCAGTCCTCGAAGCAATCAGCCCCAGCATTTT. It translates to CASSPRSNQPQHF.

The rearrangement links TRBV5-1 to TRBJ2-2, with 14 bases matching TRBD2. This CDR3 spans 17 amino acids. The J segment lost 5 bases and the V segment lost 3 bases, leaving 6 bases of the junction unmatched. Germline V gives CDR1 SGHRS, CDR2 YFSETQ. The CDR3 nucleotides read TGCGCCAGCAGCTACCCGGGACTAGCGGGAGATACCGGGGAGCTGTTTTTT. Translating it yields CASSYPGLAGDTGELFF.

The chain joins TRBV6-2 or TRBV6-3 to TRBJ1-5; D is possibly TRBD1 (6 bases). The CDR3 runs 15 residues. CDR1 is MNHEY and CDR2 is SVGEGT in the germline V gene. V lost 3 bases to trimming and J lost 9 bases, with 18 bases between them. The CDR3 reads CASSYRGGGHGPQHF. In nucleotides, the CDR3 is TGTGCCAGCAGTTATCGAGGGGGGGGGCACGGGCCCCAGCATTTT.

The rearrangement links TRBV30 to TRBJ1-5, with D possibly being TRBD1 (6 bases). Trimming stripped 4 bases from V and 4 bases from J, with 17 bases between. Germline loops: CDR1 GTSNPN, CDR2 SVGIG (reference sequence). The CDR3 consists of 15 residues. CDR3 region: CAWTPTGTTNQPQHF. DNA for the CDR3: TGTGCCTGGACCCCAACTGGGACAACTAATCAGCCCCAGCATTTT.

The chain links TRBV24-1 to TRBJ1-2, with D hard to call. Germline V gene lookup returns CDR1 KGHDR and CDR2 SFDVKD. This CDR3 is built from 13 residues. Trimming shortened V by 9 bases and J by 6 bases, and 16 bases separated the two germline ends. This chain's CDR3 is CATRSRADHGYTF. The CDR3 region has the DNA TGTGCCACCCGTAGTAGGGCCGATCATGGCTACACCTTC.

V usage is TRBV5-4 and J usage is TRBJ2-7, with 7 bases aligning to TRBD1. Germline-derived CDR1 and CDR2 are SGHNT and YYREEE (reference sequence). Trimming removed 0 bases from V and 5 bases from J; junction bases left unmatched: 5. CDR3 length: 14 amino acids. CDR3 sequence (DNA): TGTGCCAGCAGCTTGGTGGCCAGGGGGAACGAGCAGTACTTC. It codes for CASSLVARGNEQYF.

The rearrangement uses TRBV12-3 or TRBV12-4 and TRBJ1-1; 9 bases align to TRBD1. The CDR3 sequence is 15 residues long. The junction had 1 base not matched to a gene; V was cut back by 2 bases and J by 0 bases. CDR3 DNA: TGTGCCAGCAGTTTAACAGGGGGCATGAACACTGAAGCTTTCTTT. Translation: CASSLTGGMNTEAFF.

This clonotype is categorized as medium-sized (0.01 to 0.1%). The chain is built from TRBV6-5 and TRBJ2-3; 8 positions agree with TRBD2. Germline loops: CDR1 MNHEY, CDR2 SVGAGI. The CDR3 consists of 17 residues. The ends lost 0 bases at V and 4 bases at J; junction bases unmatched: 9. The CDR3 loop reads CASSYSTGLVRADTQYF. The CDR3 DNA is TGTGCCAGCAGTTACTCGACGGGACTAGTGAGGGCAGATACGCAGTATTTT.

This clonotype has a handful of counts. The chain recombines TRBV30 with TRBJ1-4; TRBD1 matches 10 bases. V was pared by 3 bases and J by 8 bases, with 9 bases of the junction left unmatched. The CDR3 length is 15 residues. Germline V gives CDR1 GTSNPN, CDR2 SVGIG (reference sequence). The CDR3 reads CAWSGDRGVEEKLFF. Here the CDR3 DNA reads TGTGCCTGGAGCGGGGACAGGGGAGTTGAGGAAAAACTGTTTTTT.

This clonotype was counted a few times. The V and J genes are TRBV6-2 or TRBV6-3 and TRBJ2-7, with D perhaps TRBD1 or TRBD2 (5 bases each). CDR1 and CDR2 from the germline V gene are MNHEY and SVGEGT. Between the trimmed V and J ends, which lost 2 bases and 6 bases, there was a span of 11 bases. The CDR3 length is 13 residues. CDR3 amino acids: CASSYAWGSEQYF. Written as DNA, the CDR3 is TGTGCCAGCAGTTACGCCTGGGGGTCCGAGCAGTACTTC.

The chain carries TRBV4-2 and TRBJ1-4; 8 bases agree with TRBD1. This CDR3 comprises 14 residues. CDR1 and CDR2 (germline): LGHNA, YNFKEQ. V lost 2 bases to trimming and J lost 5 bases; unmatched junction nucleotides: 1. The CDR3 is CASSQRDRNEKLFF. CDR3 nucleotide sequence: TGTGCCAGCAGCCAAAGGGACAGGAATGAAAAACTGTTTTTT.